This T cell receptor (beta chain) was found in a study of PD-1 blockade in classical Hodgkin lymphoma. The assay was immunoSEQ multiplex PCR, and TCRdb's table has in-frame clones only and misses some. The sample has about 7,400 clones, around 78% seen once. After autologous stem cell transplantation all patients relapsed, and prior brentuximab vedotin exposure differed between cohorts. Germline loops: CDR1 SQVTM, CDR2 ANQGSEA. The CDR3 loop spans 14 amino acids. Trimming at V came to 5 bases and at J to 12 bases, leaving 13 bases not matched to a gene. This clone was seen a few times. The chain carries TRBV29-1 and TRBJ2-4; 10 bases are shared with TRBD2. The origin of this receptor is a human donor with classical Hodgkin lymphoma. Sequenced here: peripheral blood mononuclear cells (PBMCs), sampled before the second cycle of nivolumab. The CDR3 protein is CSVRNPGLAKHQYF. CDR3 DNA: TGCAGCGTTCGAAACCCGGGACTAGCGAAGCATCAGTACTTC.